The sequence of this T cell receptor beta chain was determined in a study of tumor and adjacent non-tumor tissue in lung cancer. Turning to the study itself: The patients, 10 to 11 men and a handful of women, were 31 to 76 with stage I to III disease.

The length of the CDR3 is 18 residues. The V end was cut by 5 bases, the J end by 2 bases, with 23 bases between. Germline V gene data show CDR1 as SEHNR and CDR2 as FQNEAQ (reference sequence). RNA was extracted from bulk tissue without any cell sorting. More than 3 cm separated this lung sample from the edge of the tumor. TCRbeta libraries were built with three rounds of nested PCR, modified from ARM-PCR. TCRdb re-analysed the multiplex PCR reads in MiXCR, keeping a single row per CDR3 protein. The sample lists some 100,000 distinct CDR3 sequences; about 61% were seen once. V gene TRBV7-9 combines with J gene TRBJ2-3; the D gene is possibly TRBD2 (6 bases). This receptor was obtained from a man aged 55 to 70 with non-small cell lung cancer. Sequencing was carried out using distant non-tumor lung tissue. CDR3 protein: CASSKGPGSSGLTDTQYF. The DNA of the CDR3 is TGTGCCAGCAGCAAAGGGCCCGGGAGTAGCGGTCTCACAGATACGCAGTATTTT.